Reported below is one TCR beta chain. The antigen remains undetermined. This CDR3 comprises 14 residues. Germline assignment: CDR1 SGHAT and CDR2 FQDESV (reference sequence). Between the trimmed V and J ends, which lost 5 bases and 1 base, there was a span of 10 bases. Generated by immunoSEQ multiplex PCR, the TCRdb table keeps only in-frame clones and is missing some. The repertoire holds roughly 520,000 clones, with more than 95% as singletons. The data were obtained in a study of shared clonotypes between healthy human individuals. Study-level findings and limits: Researchers sampled blood only, noting tissue repertoires likely differ.

This chain joins TRBV11-1 and TRBJ2-3; D unresolved. This clonotype was obtained from a woman younger than 45 in good health. Sequencing was done on a sample of naive CD4+ T cells sorted from blood. The subset is: CD45RA+ positively selected. CDR3 sequence (DNA): TGTGCCAGCAGCCCCCCTTTAGGCACAGATACGCAGTATTTT. This gives the protein CASSPPLGTDTQYF. The variable domain in full, with the rest retrieved from reference TRBV11-1 and TRBJ2-3, is EAEVAQSPRYKITEKSQAVAFWCDPISGHATLYWYRQILGQGPELLVQFQDESVVDDSQLPKDRFSAERLKGVDSTLKIQPAELGDSAMYLCASSPPLGTDTQYFGPGTRLTVL.